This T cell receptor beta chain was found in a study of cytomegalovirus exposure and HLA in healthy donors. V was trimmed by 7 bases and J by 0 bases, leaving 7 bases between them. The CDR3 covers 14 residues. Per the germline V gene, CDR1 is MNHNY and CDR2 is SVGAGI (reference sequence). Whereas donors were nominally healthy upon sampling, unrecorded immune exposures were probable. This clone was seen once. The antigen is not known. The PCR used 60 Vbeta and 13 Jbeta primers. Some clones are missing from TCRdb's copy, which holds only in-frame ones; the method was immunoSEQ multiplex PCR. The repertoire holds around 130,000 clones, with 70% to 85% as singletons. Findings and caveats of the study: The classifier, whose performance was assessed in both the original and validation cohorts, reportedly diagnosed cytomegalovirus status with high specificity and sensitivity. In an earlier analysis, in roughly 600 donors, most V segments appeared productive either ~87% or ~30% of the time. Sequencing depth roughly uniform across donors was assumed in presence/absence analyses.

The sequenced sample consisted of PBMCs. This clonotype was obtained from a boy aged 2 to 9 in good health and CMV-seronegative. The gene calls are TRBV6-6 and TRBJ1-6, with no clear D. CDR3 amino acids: CASTGISYNSPLHF. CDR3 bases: TGTGCCAGCACAGGTATCTCCTATAATTCACCCCTCCACTTT.